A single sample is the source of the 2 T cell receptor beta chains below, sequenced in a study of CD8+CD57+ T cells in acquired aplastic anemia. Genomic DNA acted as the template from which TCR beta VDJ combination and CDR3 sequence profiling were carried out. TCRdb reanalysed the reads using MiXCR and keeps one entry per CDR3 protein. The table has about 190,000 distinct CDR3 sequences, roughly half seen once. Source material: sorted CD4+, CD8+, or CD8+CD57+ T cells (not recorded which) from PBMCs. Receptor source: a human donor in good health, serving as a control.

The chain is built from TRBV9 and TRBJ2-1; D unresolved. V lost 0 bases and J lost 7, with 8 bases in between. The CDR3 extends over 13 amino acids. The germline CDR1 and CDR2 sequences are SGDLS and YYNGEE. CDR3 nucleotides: TGTGCCAGCAGCGTAGACTCGTGGAATGAGCAGTTCTTC. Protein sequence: CASSVDSWNEQFF.

The CDR3 DNA reads as TGTGCCAGCAGCTTGGGGGAGAGGGCTGAAGCTTTCTTT. Its protein product is CASSLGERAEAFF. This chain connects TRBV7-3 to TRBJ1-1; D may be TRBD1 (5 bases). The V gene's germline CDR1 is SGHTA and CDR2 FQGTGA. The CDR3 is 13 residues long. The V end was cut by 3 bases, the J end by 6 bases, with 11 bases between.